Following are 12 T cell receptor beta chains from one sample sequenced in a study of shared clonotypes between healthy human individuals (dated by TCRdb to 2019 to 2021). To prepare the library, the immunoSEQ multiplex PCR assay was applied. This immuneACCESS table, as held by TCRdb, lists in-frame sequences with V and J called but not all clones. Of the missing ones, under half trace to an unresolved V gene in checked studies; the others have no known cause. The sample records roughly 1.5 million clones, approximately 98% of which are singletons. The ten biggest clones cover approximately 0.44% of the sample. The sample taken for sequencing was naive CD4+ T cells sorted from blood. The sample's cell subset or site label is to be understood as: CD45RA+ positively selected. The receptors come from a man aged 30 to 45 in good health.

CDR3 bases: TGTGCCAGCAGTTACCCTAGCGGGAGGGCAAGGGATGAGCAGTTCTTC. This translates into CASSYPSGRARDEQFF. The chain joins TRBV6-6 to TRBJ2-1, with 12 bases that match TRBD2. Losses at the gene ends were 2 bases for V and 8 bases for J; bases not matched to a gene: 7. CDR3 length: 16 residues. The germline V gene has CDR1 MNHNY and CDR2 SVGAGI (reference sequence).

As for this clone: Other DNA sequences in this sample translate to the same CDR3. The chain has TRBV5-1 and TRBJ2-5, with unresolved D. V was cut by 8 bases and J by 2 bases, with 7 bases left in between. The CDR3 runs to 11 residues. In germline, CDR1 is SGHRS, CDR2 YFSETQ. CDR3 sequence: CASALQETQYF. In DNA, the CDR3 is TGCGCCAGTGCCTTACAAGAGACCCAGTACTTC.

The V call is TRBV7-8, the J call TRBJ2-2, with 7 positions matching TRBD2. V dropped 3 bases and J dropped 6; count of bases not matched to a gene: 1. Germline lookup yields CDR1 SGHVS and CDR2 FQNEAQ. The CDR3 sequence is 13 residues long. The CDR3 bases are TGTGCCAGCAGCTTCGCGGGAGCCGGGGAGCTGTTTTTT. Encoded protein: CASSFAGAGELFF.

The table lists this clone with a count of one. The same CDR3 is also encoded by other DNA sequences in this sample. The CDR3 region is CASSPRQGDEQYF. The CDR3 nucleotides are TGTGCCAGCTCACCACGGCAGGGAGACGAGCAGTACTTC. The V and J genes are TRBV18 and TRBJ2-7; D tentatively fits TRBD1 or TRBD2 (5 bases each). The V and J ends lost 1 base and 5 bases respectively, with 9 bases between them. In germline, CDR1 is KGHSH, CDR2 LQKENI. The CDR3 is 13 residues long.

J is TRBJ1-4 and V is TRBV18; D gene uncertain. The CDR3 consists of 16 residues. V lost 0 bases, J lost 7 bases, and 15 bases lay in between. CDR1 and CDR2 (germline): KGHSH, LQKENI. The CDR3 protein is CASSPPGSLTPEKLFF. CDR3 DNA: TGTGCCAGCTCACCACCGGGGTCCCTAACCCCTGAAAAACTGTTTTTT.

The chain combines TRBV19 with TRBJ1-4; D remains unclear. Germline-derived CDR1 and CDR2 are LNHDA and SQIVND (reference sequence). With 4 bases removed from V and 3 bases from J, the gap between germline ends came to 12 bases. This CDR3 region has 15 residues. The CDR3 DNA follows: TGTGCCAGTAGTAAGCGTCTGGGTGCTAATGAAAAACTGTTTTTT. Encoded protein: CASSKRLGANEKLFF.

V is TRBV28 and J is TRBJ2-5, with D unclear. Trimming removed 4 bases from V and 4 bases from J, with 13 bases in between. Germline loops: CDR1 MDHEN, CDR2 SYDVKM. The CDR3 spans 14 residues. For the CDR3, the DNA is TGTGCCAGCAGTTCCCCCTCGAATATAGAGACCCAGTACTTC. It codes for CASSSPSNIETQYF.

This chain uses TRBV15 with TRBJ2-5, with D perhaps matching TRBD1 (6 bases). Germline V CDR1 and CDR2: LNHNV, YYDKDF (reference sequence). V was trimmed by 4 bases and J by 4 bases, leaving 19 bases between them. The CDR3 covers 16 residues. The CDR3 region is CATSIALYRAGETQYF. In DNA, the CDR3 is TGTGCCACCAGCATTGCCCTTTACAGGGCCGGAGAGACCCAGTACTTC. Full variable domain (rest looked up from reference TRBV15 and TRBJ2-5): DAMVIQNPRYQVTQFGKPVTLSCSQTLNHNVMYWYQQKSSQAPKLLFHYYDKDFNNEADTPDNFQSRRPNTSFCFLDIRSPGLGDTAMYLCATSIALYRAGETQYFGPGTRLLVL.

The V and J genes are TRBV5-1 and TRBJ1-1; 9 bases are shared with TRBD1. The CDR3 has 15 amino acids. Germline trimming cut 3 bases from V and 6 bases from J; bases unmatched to any gene: 9. Germline assignment: CDR1 SGHRS and CDR2 YFSETQ. The DNA of the CDR3 is TGCGCCAGCAGCTGGAATGAAGGGACAGGGTCTGAAGCTTTCTTT. This translates into CASSWNEGTGSEAFF.

J is TRBJ2-1 and V is TRBV18; the D is unclear. CDR1 is KGHSH, CDR2 LQKENI, per germline. Trimming cost V 3 bases and J 10 bases, with 10 bases left between them. CDR3 length: 12 amino acids. For the CDR3, the DNA is TGTGCCAGCTCACCGGTCCCCAAGGAGCAGTTCTTC. It codes for CASSPVPKEQFF.

The chain employs TRBV2 and TRBJ2-2, with TRBD2 identical over 7 bases. Germline V gene sequence: CDR1 SNHLY, CDR2 FYNNEI. Germline trimming cut 4 bases from V and 3 bases from J; bases unmatched to any gene: 8. CDR3 size: 16 residues. As DNA, the CDR3 is TGTGCCAGCAGTGTGTTGGGAGGGCGATACACCGGGGAGCTGTTTTTT. It encodes CASSVLGGRYTGELFF.

In the case of this clone: The junction shows a germline mismatch at one end, possibly a read error. The chain joins TRBV7-2 to TRBJ2-7; D call uncertain. This CDR3 has 14 residues. Germline V gene sequence: CDR1 SGHTA, CDR2 FQGNSA. Written as DNA, the CDR3 is TGTGCCAGCAGCCCAGTGGTAGACTCCCACGAGCAGTACTTC. This codes for CASSPVVDSHEQYF.